This T cell receptor (beta chain) is from a study of cytomegalovirus exposure and HLA in healthy donors. Concerning this clone: Its cognate antigen is unknown.

Study-wide results and limits: In a later analysis, at a false discovery rate of 0.05, fewer than 20,000 TCR beta sequences matched HLA alleles. There were a few CMV-associated chains whose specificity for CMV antigens was confirmed in vitro.

This CDR3 is 15 amino acids long. The V segment lost 7 bases and the J segment 1 base; nucleotides outside the gene matches: 7. CDR1 and CDR2 (germline): MDHEN, SYDVKM. The PCR had 60 Vbeta and 13 Jbeta primers. Profiled with immunoSEQ multiplex PCR; TCRdb holds only in-frame clones, not every one. The profile covers around 180,000 clones, with over 75% appearing a single time and about 1.7% taken by the ten largest. Sequenced material: PBMCs. The receptor was isolated from a man aged 18-30 years in good health and CMV-seronegative. The genes are TRBV28 and TRBJ2-3; 8 bases are a match to TRBD1. CDR3 DNA: TGTGCCAGCAATACAGGGGGACAGGGCACAGATACGCAGTATTTT. It translates to CASNTGGQGTDTQYF.